This record concerns one T cell receptor beta chain sequence. There are many counts of this clonotype. Its antigen is currently not known. The sample holds no much larger clone one base away, and base qualities are not on file. TCRdb records Illumina NovaSeq 6000 as the sequencer. TCRalpha and TCRbeta cDNA libraries were constructed by 5'RACE with constant-segment primers, with sample barcodes and unique molecular identifiers being introduced. Trizol reagent was used to extract RNA from every sample. The libraries were amplified in two PCR steps, and the second step added a second sample barcode and Illumina TruSeq adapters. Sequencing of libraries was performed on an Illumina NovaSeq with 2 x 150 bp paired-end reads. The original methods were these. With migec v1.2.7, reads were demultiplexed and then collapsed into UMI-guided consensus sequences. Using mixcr v2.1.11, the UMI consensuses were aligned to TRA and TRB V and J templates and assembled into clonotypes. Clonotypes were classified as expanded or contracted when called significant by both edgeR and NoisET, with noise models trained on biological replicates. For edgeR calls, the cutoffs were a false discovery rate-adjusted p below 0.01 and a log2 fold-change threshold of 1. As an exploratory analysis of dynamics, max-normalized trajectories of the 1000 most abundant clonotypes were examined with PCA combined with hierarchical clustering. The CD4 or CD8 phenotype of responding clones was assigned using the separately sequenced CD4+ and CD8+ repertoires. The public reads were reanalyzed by TCRdb: fastp trimming at Q25, MiXCR alignment, in-frame beta chains only. Rows with a matching CDR3 protein are joined into one entry that keeps the most common DNA and genes. The authors' filters were not applied to this entry. The sample profile shows around 120,000 distinct CDR3 sequences; more than 15% of them were found once. In total, the top ten clones hold more than 11% of the sample.

This entry comes from a study of T-cell memory formation after mild COVID-19 (TCRdb year 2021). Concerning the study at large: Most TCR sequence clusters were specific to one of the two donors. T-cell clones expanding and contracting after mild COVID-19 in two donors were tracked by longitudinal TCRalpha and TCRbeta repertoire sequencing. Two young, previously healthy adult volunteers made up the cohort, one male and one female.

From the germline V gene (reference sequence), CDR1 is GTSNPN and CDR2 is SVGIG. The CDR3 runs 12 residues from the cysteine to the phenylalanine. The kept DNA is CDR3 alone, 36 bases in frame from the first base. At the junction V is shortened by 3 bases and J by 2 bases, with 8 bases in between. Overall study results and their limits: SARS-CoV-2 specificity was not confirmed for the second-wave clones peaking on day 37. Only two mild cases were covered in the study, and larger cohorts including severe cases with pre-infection samples were considered necessary. From day 15 to 85, contracting clones showed balanced CD4/CD8 phenotypes, whereas a second wave of clones that expanded from day 15 to 37 leaned towards CD4+. Contracting CD4+ clones were found mainly in CM and EM memory subsets, while CD8+ clones were enriched in EMRA. Some responding clones were detected in pre-infection memory, which suggested that pre-existing cross-reactive memory T cells had joined the SARS-CoV-2 response.

Ficoll-Paque density gradient centrifugation was the method used to isolate PBMCs. The receptor chain draws on TRBV30 and TRBJ2-7, and perhaps TRBD2 as D gene, on 5 matching bases. The clonotype was recovered from an adult woman who had mild COVID-19 (a few samples of this study predate the infection). The sample titles of this study are shuffled in the database, so cell type and time point are left out; the donor was told from shared clones. The sequenced sample was PBMCs or a T cell subset sorted from them (not recorded which). The DNA is as follows: TGTGCCTGGAGGGACTTGCCCTACGAGCAGTACTTC. Translated, it reads CAWRDLPYEQYF.